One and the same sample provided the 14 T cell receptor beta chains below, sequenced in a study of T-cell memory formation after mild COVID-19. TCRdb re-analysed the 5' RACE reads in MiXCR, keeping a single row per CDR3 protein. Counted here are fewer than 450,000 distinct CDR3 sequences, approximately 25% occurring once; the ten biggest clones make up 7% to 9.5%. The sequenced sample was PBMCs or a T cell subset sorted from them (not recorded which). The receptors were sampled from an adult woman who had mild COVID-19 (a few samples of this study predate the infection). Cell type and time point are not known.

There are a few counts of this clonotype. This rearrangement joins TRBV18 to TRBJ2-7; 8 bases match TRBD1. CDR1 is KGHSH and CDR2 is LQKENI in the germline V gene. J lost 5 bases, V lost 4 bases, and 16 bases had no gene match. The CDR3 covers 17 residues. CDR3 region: CASSLGTGGVSSDEQYF. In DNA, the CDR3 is TGTGCCAGCTCACTAGGGACAGGTGGGGTAAGTTCGGACGAGCAGTACTTC.

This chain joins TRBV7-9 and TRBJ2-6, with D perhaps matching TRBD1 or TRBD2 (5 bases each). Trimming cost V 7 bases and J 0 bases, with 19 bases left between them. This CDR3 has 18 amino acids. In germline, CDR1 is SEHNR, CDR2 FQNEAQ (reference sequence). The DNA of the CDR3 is TGTGCCAGCATCCCACGGGCAGGGACGAGCTCTGGGGCCAACGTCCTGACTTTC. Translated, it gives CASIPRAGTSSGANVLTF.

CDR3 sequence reads: CASSKPPDYGYTF. CDR3 nucleotides: TGTGCCAGTAGTAAGCCTCCGGACTATGGCTACACCTTC. The V and J genes are TRBV19 and TRBJ1-2; no clear D. The CDR3 has 13 residues. CDR1 is LNHDA, CDR2 SQIVND, per germline (reference sequence). The germline V and J ends were trimmed by 4 bases and 3 bases, with 9 bases remaining between them.

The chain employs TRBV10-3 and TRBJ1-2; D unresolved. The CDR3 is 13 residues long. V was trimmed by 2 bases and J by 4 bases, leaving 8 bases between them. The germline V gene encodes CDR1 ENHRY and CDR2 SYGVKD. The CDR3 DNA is TGTGCCATCAGTGAGGGTCGGAGCTATGGCTACACCTTC. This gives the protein CAISEGRSYGYTF.

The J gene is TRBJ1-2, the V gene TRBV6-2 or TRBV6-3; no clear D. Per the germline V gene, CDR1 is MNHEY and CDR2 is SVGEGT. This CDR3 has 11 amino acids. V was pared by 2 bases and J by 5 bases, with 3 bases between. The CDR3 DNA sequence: TGTGCCAGCAGTTACCTGTATGGCTACACCTTC. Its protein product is CASSYLYGYTF.

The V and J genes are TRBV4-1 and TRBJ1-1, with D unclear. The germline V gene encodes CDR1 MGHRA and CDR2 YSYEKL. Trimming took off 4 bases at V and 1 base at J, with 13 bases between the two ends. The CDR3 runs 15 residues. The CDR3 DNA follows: TGCGCCAGCAGCCGGCAGGTCAGTGGGAACACTGAAGCTTTCTTT. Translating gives CASSRQVSGNTEAFF.

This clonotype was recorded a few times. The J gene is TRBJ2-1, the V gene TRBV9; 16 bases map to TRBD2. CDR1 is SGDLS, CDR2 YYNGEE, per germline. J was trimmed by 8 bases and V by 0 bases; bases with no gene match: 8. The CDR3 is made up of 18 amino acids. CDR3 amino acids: CASSVDGTSGGAGYEQFF. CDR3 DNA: TGTGCCAGCAGCGTAGACGGGACTAGCGGGGGGGCCGGTTATGAGCAGTTCTTC.

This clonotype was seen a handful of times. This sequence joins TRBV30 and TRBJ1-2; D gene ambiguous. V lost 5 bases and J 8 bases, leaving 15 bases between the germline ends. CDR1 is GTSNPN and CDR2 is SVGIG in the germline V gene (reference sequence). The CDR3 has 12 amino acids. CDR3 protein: CAWRLGVGGYTF. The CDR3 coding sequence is TGTGCCTGGCGACTGGGTGTTGGGGGCTACACCTTC.

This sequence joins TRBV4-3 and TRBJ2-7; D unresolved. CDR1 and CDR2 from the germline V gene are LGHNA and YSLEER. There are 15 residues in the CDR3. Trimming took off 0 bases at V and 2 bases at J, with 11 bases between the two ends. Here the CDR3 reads CASSQEKARTYEQYF. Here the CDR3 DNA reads TGCGCCAGCAGCCAAGAGAAGGCCAGAACCTACGAGCAGTACTTC.

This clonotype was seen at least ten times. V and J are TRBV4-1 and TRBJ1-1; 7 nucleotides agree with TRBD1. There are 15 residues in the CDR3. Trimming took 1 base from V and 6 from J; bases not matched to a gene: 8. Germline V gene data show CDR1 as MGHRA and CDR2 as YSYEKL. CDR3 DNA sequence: TGCGCCAGCAGCCAAGGAGAGGGCAGGGGGGCTGAAGCTTTCTTT. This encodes CASSQGEGRGAEAFF.

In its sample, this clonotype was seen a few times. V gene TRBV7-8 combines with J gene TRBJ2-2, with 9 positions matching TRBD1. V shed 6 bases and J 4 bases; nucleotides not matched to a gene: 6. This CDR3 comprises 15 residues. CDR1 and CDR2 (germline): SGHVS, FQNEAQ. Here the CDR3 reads CASSSTGGGTGELFF. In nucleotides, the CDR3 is TGTGCCAGCAGTTCGACAGGGGGGGGCACCGGGGAGCTGTTTTTT.

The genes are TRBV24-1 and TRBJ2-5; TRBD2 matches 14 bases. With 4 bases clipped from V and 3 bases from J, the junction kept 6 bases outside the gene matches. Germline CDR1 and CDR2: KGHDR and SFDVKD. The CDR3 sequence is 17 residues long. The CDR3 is CATSDPGLAGEKETQYF. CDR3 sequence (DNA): TGTGCCACCAGTGACCCGGGACTAGCGGGAGAGAAAGAGACCCAGTACTTC.

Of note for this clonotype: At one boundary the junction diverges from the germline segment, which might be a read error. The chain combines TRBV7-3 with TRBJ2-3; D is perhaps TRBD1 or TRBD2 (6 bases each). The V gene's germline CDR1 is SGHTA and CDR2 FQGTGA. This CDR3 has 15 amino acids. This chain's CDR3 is CASILGGQSTDTQYF. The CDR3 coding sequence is TGTGCCAGCATCTTAGGGGGGCAGAGCACAGATACGCAGTATTTT.

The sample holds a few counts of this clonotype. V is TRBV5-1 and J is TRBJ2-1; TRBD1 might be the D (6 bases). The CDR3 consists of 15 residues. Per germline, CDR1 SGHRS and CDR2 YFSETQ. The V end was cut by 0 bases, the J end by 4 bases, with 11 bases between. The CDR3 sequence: CASSLGGGQYNEQFF. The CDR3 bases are TGCGCCAGCAGCTTGGGTGGGGGCCAGTACAATGAGCAGTTCTTC.